This TCR beta chain was identified in a study of blood T cell repertoires in COVID-19. Assay used: immunoSEQ multiplex PCR; TCRdb lists only in-frame clones, some missing. The repertoire holds about 150,000 clones, with approximately 80% as singletons. This CDR3 has 16 residues. The V gene lost 1 base and the J gene lost 1 base, with 8 bases spanning the gap. The germline V gene has CDR1 SGHDN and CDR2 FVKESK. The clonotype originates from a woman aged 55-69 years with COVID-19, enrolled during active disease. Sample: peripheral blood. This chain links TRBV14 with TRBJ2-6, with D uncertain. The CDR3 DNA follows: TGTGCCAGCAGCCAAGGGAGCTTTTCTGGGGCCAACGTCCTGACTTTC. Translating it yields CASSQGSFSGANVLTF.